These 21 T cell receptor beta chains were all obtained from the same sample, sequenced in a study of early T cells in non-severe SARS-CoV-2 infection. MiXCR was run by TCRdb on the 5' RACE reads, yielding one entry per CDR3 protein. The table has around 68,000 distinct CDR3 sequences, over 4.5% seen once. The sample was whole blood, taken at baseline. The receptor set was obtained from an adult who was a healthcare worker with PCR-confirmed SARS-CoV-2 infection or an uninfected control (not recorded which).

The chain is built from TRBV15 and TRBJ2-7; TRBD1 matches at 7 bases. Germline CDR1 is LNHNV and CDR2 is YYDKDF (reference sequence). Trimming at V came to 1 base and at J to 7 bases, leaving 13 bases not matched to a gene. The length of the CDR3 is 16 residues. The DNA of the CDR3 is TGTGCCACCAGCAGAGCCGCCGCAGGGGGTAAGGGGGAGCAGTACTTC. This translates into CATSRAAAGGKGEQYF.

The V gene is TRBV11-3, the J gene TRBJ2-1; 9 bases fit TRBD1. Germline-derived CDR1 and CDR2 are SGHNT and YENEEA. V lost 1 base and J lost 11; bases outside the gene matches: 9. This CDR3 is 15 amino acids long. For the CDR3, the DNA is TGTGCCAGCAGCTTAGGGAACACAGGGGGCAACAAGCAGTTCTTC. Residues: CASSLGNTGGNKQFF.

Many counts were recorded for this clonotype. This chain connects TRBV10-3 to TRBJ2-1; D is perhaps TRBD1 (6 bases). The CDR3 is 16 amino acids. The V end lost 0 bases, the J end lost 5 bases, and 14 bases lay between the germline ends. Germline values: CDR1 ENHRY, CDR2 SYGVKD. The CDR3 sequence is CAISESGAGEHNEQFF. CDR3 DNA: TGTGCCATCAGTGAGTCGGGGGCAGGGGAGCACAATGAGCAGTTCTTC.

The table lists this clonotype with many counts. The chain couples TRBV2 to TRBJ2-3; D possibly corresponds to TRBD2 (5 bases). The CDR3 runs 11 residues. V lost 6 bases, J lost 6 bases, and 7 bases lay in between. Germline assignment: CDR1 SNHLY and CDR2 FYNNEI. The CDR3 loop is CASSGGDTQYF. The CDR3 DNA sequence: TGTGCCAGCAGCGGCGGGGATACGCAGTATTTT.

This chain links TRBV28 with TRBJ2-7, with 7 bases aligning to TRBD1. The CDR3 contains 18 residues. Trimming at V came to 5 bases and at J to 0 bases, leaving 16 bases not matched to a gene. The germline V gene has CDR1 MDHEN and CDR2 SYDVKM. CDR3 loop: CASSPFRDSYSSSYEQYF. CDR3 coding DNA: TGTGCCAGCAGTCCTTTCCGGGACAGCTATTCTAGCTCCTACGAGCAGTACTTC.

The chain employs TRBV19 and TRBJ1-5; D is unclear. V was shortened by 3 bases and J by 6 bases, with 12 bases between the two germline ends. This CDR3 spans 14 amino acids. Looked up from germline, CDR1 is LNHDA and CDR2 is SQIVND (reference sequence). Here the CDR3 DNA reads TGTGCCAGTAGTATTTTGGCAGCTGGTCAGCCCCAGCATTTT. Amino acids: CASSILAAGQPQHF.

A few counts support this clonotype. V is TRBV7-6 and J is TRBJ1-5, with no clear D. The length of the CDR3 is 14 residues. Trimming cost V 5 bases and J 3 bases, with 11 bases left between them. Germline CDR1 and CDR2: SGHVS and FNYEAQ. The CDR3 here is CASSAGAINQPQHF. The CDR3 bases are TGTGCCAGCAGCGCGGGAGCAATCAATCAGCCCCAGCATTTT.

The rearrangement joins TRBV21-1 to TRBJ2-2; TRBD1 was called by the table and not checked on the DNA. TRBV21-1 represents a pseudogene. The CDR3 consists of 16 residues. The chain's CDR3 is CAAKEKTGKGTGELFF. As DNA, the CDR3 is TGTGCCGCAAAAGAAAAGACAGGGAAGGGAACCGGGGAGCTGTTTTTT.

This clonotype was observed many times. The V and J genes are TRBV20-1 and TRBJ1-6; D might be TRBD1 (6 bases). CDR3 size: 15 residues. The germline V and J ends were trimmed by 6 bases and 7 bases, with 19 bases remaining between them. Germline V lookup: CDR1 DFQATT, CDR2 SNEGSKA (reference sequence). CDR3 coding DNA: TGCAGTGCAAGTGAGAAACAGGGAATGAATTCACCCCTCCACTTT. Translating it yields CSASEKQGMNSPLHF.

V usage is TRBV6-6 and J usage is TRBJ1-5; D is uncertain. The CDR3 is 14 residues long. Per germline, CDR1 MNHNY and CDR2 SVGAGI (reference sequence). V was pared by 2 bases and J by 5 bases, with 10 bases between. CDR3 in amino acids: CASSYPSGDQPQHF. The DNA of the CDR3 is TGTGCCAGCAGTTACCCCTCCGGAGATCAGCCCCAGCATTTT.

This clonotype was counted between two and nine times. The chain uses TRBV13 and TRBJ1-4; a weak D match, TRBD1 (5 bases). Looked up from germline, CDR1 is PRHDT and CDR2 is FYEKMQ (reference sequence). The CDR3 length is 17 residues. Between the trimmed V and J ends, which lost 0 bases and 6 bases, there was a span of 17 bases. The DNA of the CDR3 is TGTGCCAGCAGCTTAGGACGTACTCCGGGACGGGATGAAAAACTGTTTTTT. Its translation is CASSLGRTPGRDEKLFF.

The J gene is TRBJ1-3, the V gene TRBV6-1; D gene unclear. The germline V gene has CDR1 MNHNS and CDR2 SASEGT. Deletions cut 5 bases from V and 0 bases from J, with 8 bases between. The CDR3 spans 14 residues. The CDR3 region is CASSSANSGNTIYF. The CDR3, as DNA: TGTGCCAGCAGTTCGGCGAACTCTGGAAACACCATATATTTT.

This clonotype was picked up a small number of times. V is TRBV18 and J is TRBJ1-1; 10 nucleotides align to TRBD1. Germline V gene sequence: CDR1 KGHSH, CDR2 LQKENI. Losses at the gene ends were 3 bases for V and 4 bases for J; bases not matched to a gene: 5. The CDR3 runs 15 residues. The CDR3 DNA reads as TGTGCCAGCTCACCTACCGGGACAGGGGTCACTGAAGCTTTCTTT. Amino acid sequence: CASSPTGTGVTEAFF.

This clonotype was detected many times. The CDR3 loop reads CSVWDGADEQYF. The CDR3 DNA reads as TGCAGCGTGTGGGACGGTGCCGACGAGCAGTACTTC. The V gene is TRBV29-1, the J gene TRBJ2-7; tentatively, D is TRBD1 or TRBD2 (5 bases each). The germline V gene encodes CDR1 SQVTM and CDR2 ANQGSEA. V was trimmed by 6 bases and J by 5 bases, leaving 14 bases between them. CDR3 size: 12 residues.

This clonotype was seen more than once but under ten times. The CDR3 region has the DNA TGTGCCAGCAGCCGAAACGAAGATACGCAGTATTTT. Translation: CASSRNEDTQYF. The rearrangement links TRBV7-8 to TRBJ2-3; the D is unclear. Germline V CDR1 and CDR2: SGHVS, FQNEAQ. The V and J ends lost 5 bases and 5 bases respectively, with 8 bases between them. CDR3 length equals 12 residues.

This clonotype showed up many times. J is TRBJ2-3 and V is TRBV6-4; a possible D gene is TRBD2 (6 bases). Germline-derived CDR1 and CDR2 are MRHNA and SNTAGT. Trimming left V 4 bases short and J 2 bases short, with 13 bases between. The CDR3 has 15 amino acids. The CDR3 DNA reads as TGTGCCAGCAGTGCGGACCCGGGAGACACAGATACGCAGTATTTT. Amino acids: CASSADPGDTDTQYF.

CDR3 DNA sequence: TGTGCCAGTAGTATCTTGGATACGCAGTATTTT. The encoded protein is CASSILDTQYF. The chain has TRBV19 and TRBJ2-3; D gene uncertain. V was cut by 3 bases and J by 6 bases, with 4 bases left in between. Germline V gene lookup returns CDR1 LNHDA and CDR2 SQIVND (reference sequence). The CDR3 totals 11 residues.

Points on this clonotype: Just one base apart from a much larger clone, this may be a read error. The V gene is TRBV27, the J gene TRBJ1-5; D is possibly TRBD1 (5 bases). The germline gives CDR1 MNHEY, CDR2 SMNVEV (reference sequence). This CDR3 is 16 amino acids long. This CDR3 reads CASSPQAGVSIQPQHF. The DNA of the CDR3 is TGTGCCAGCAGTCCCCAGGCGGGGGTGAGCATTCAGCCCCAGCATTTT.

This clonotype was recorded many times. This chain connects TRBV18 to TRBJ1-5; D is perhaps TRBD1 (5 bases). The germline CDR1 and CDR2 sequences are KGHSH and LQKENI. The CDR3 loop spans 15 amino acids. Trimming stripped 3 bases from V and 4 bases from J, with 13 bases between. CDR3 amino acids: CASSPEDISNQPQHF. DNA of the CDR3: TGTGCCAGCTCACCTGAGGACATTTCGAATCAGCCCCAGCATTTT. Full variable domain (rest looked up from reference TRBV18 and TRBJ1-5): NAGVMQNPRHLVRRRGQEARLRCSPMKGHSHVYWYRQLPEEGLKFMVYLQKENIIDESGMPKERFSAEFPKEGPSILRIQQVVRGDSAAYFCASSPEDISNQPQHFGDGTRLSIL.

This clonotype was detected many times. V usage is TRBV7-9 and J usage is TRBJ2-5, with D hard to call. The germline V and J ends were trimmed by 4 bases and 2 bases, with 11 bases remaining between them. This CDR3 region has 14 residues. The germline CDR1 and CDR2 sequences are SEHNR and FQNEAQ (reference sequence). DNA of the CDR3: TGTGCCAGCAGCTCCGCACCGAAACAAGAGACCCAGTACTTC. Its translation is CASSSAPKQETQYF.

DNA of the CDR3: TGTGCCAGCAGCTTAAGCATCTCTGGAAACACCATATATTTT. It is translated as CASSLSISGNTIYF. The rearrangement uses TRBV7-9 and TRBJ1-3; no clear D. Germline CDR1 is SEHNR and CDR2 is FQNEAQ (reference sequence). V dropped 2 bases and J dropped 0 bases, with 5 bases sitting between them. This CDR3 is 14 amino acids long. Using reference TRBV7-9 and TRBJ1-3 for the parts outside the CDR3, the full variable domain is DTGVSQNPRHKITKRGQNVTFRCDPISEHNRLYWYRQTLGQGPEFLTYFQNEAQLEKSRLLSDRFSAERPKGSFSTLEIQRTEQGDSAMYLCASSLSISGNTIYFGEGSWLTVV.